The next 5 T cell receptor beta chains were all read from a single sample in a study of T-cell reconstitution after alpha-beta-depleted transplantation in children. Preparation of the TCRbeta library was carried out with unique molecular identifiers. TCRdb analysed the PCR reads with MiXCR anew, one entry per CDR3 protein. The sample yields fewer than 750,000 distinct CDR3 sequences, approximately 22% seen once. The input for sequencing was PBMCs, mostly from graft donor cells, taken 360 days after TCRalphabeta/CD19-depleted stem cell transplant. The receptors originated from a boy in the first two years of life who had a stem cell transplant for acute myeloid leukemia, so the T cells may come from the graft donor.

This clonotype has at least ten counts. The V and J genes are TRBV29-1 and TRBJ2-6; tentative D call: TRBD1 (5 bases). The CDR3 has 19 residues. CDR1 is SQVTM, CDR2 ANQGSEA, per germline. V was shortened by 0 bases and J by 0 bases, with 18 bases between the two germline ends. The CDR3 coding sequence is TGCAGCGTTGAAGATTTGAGGCAGGGCGTCTCCTCTGGGGCCAACGTCCTGACTTTC. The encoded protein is CSVEDLRQGVSSGANVLTF. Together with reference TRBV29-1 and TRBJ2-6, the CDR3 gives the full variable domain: SAVISQKPSRDICQRGTSLTIQCQVDSQVTMMFWYRQQPGQSLTLIATANQGSEATYESGFVIDKFPISRPNLTFSTLTVSNMSPEDSSIYLCSVEDLRQGVSSGANVLTFGAGSRLTVL.

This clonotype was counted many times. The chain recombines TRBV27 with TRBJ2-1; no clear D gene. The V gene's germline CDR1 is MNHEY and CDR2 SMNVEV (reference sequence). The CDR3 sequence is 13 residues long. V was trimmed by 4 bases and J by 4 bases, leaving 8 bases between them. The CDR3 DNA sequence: TGTGCCAGCAGTTCCCTAAGGTACAATGAGCAGTTCTTC. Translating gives CASSSLRYNEQFF.

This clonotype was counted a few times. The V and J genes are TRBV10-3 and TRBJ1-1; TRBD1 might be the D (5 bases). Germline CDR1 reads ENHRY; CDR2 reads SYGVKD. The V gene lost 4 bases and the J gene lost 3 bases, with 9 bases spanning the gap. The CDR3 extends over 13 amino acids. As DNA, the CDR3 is TGTGCCATCAGTGTAGGGGTGGACACTGAAGCTTTCTTT. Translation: CAISVGVDTEAFF.

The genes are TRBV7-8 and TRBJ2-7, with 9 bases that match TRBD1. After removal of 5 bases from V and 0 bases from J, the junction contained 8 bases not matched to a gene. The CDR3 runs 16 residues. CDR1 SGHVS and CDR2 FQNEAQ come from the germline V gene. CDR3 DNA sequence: TGTGCCAGCAGCCCAGGGGGGACAGGGAGCTCCTACGAGCAGTACTTC. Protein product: CASSPGGTGSSYEQYF.

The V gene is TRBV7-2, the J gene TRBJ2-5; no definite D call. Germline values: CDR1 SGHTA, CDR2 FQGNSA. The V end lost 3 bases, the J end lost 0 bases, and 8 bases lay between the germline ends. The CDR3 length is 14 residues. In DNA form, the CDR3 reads TGTGCCAGCAGCTTGCAGGTGTACCAAGAGACCCAGTACTTC. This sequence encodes CASSLQVYQETQYF.